These 26 T cell receptor beta chains were sequenced from one sample in a study of shared clonotypes between healthy human individuals. The method was immunoSEQ multiplex PCR; TCRdb's version includes in-frame clones alone and lacks a portion of them. The sample holds 1,400,000 or so clones, 98% seen once. Sequencing input: naive CD4+ T cells sorted from blood. Subset given: CD45RA+ positively selected. These receptors originate from a man aged 25-45 years in good health.

The J gene is TRBJ1-2, the V gene TRBV7-2; D unclear. In germline, CDR1 is SGHTA, CDR2 FQGNSA. This CDR3 has 13 residues. Between the trimmed V and J ends, which lost 3 bases and 5 bases, there was a span of 10 bases. Written as DNA, the CDR3 is TGTGCCAGCAGCTTCTCTTATGGGTATGGCTACACCTTC. Amino acids: CASSFSYGYGYTF.

This rearrangement joins TRBV18 to TRBJ2-7; D gene unclear. Trimming removed 5 bases at V and 2 bases at J, with 7 bases between. The CDR3 has 12 amino acids. Germline V CDR1 and CDR2: KGHSH, LQKENI. CDR3 DNA sequence: TGTGCCAGCTCAACGGGTACCTACGAGCAGTACTTC. It is translated as CASSTGTYEQYF. Supplemented by reference TRBV18 and TRBJ2-7, the full variable domain reads NAGVMQNPRHLVRRRGQEARLRCSPMKGHSHVYWYRQLPEEGLKFMVYLQKENIIDESGMPKERFSAEFPKEGPSILRIQQVVRGDSAAYFCASSTGTYEQYFGPGTRLTVT.

V and J are TRBV6-7 and TRBJ2-5, with TRBD2 as a possible D gene (5 bases). TRBV6-7 is filed as an ORF, its function uncertain. The V and J ends lost 2 bases and 11 bases respectively, with 27 bases between them. This CDR3 has 17 amino acids. CDR3 sequence reads: CASSYPTVRVAQDIQYF. DNA of the CDR3: TGTGCCAGCAGTTACCCTACCGTGCGGGTAGCCCAAGATATTCAGTACTTC.

This chain links TRBV18 with TRBJ2-7, with D perhaps being TRBD1 or TRBD2 (5 bases each). Germline assignment: CDR1 KGHSH and CDR2 LQKENI. This CDR3 comprises 16 residues. Trimming cost V 0 bases and J 0 bases, with 12 bases left between them. The CDR3 is CASSPPVGRNSYEQYF. In nucleotides, the CDR3 is TGTGCCAGCTCACCACCTGTGGGACGGAACTCCTACGAGCAGTACTTC.

The chain employs TRBV6-1 and TRBJ1-5, with no clear D. Germline values: CDR1 MNHNS, CDR2 SASEGT. This CDR3 is 13 amino acids long. V was cut by 5 bases and J by 5 bases, with 10 bases left in between. The CDR3 nucleotides read TGTGCCAGCAGTCCACGCCCTGATCAGCCCCAGCATTTT. Its protein product is CASSPRPDQPQHF.

V and J are TRBV4-2 and TRBJ2-2, with 14 nucleotides matching TRBD2. J lost 4 bases, V lost 1 base, and 5 bases had no gene match. Germline-derived CDR1 and CDR2 are LGHNA and YNFKEQ. This CDR3 comprises 18 residues. The DNA for the CDR3 is TGTGCCAGCAGCCAAGCCATCGGACTAGCGGGGGGCACCGGGGAGCTGTTTTTT. It translates to CASSQAIGLAGGTGELFF.

As to this clone: Other DNA sequences in this specimen translate into the identical CDR3. The chain employs TRBV20-1 and TRBJ2-7; tentatively, D is TRBD2 (6 bases). V was cut by 6 bases and J by 2 bases, with 8 bases left in between. The germline V gene has CDR1 DFQATT and CDR2 SNEGSKA (reference sequence). The CDR3 extends over 11 amino acids. The CDR3 DNA reads TGCAGTGCCGGACTAACCTACGAGCAGTACTTC. The encoded protein is CSAGLTYEQYF.

The V call is TRBV29-1, the J call TRBJ2-1, with D possibly TRBD2 on 6 matching bases. Germline CDR1 is SQVTM and CDR2 is ANQGSEA. Trimming shortened V by 5 bases and J by 8 bases, and 10 bases separated the two germline ends. The CDR3 contains 11 residues. The CDR3 DNA reads TGCAGCGTTAATTGGGGGGATGAGCAGTTCTTC. Its protein is CSVNWGDEQFF.

The chain joins TRBV15 to TRBJ2-3; TRBD2 agrees at 12 bases. V shed 4 bases and J 2 bases; nucleotides not matched to a gene: 4. This CDR3 comprises 16 residues. The germline CDR1 and CDR2 sequences are LNHNV and YYDKDF (reference sequence). CDR3 nucleotides: TGTGCCACCAGCATGGGACTAGCGGGCCTCACAGATACGCAGTATTTT. Its translation is CATSMGLAGLTDTQYF.

The chain carries TRBV4-1 and TRBJ2-5; no reliable D call. V was cut by 5 bases and J by 1 base, with 8 bases left in between. CDR1 is MGHRA, CDR2 YSYEKL, per germline. There are 13 residues in the CDR3. The CDR3: CASSTQVQETQYF. In DNA form, the CDR3 reads TGCGCCAGCAGCACGCAGGTCCAAGAGACCCAGTACTTC.

CDR3 sequence reads: CASSSGLPNEKLFF. The CDR3 nucleotides read TGTGCCAGCAGCTCGGGACTGCCTAATGAAAAACTGTTTTTT. This rearrangement joins TRBV7-9 to TRBJ1-4, with D possibly matching TRBD1 (5 bases). The CDR3 covers 14 residues. CDR1 is SEHNR, CDR2 FQNEAQ, per germline (reference sequence). The ends were cut back, 4 bases at V and 3 bases at J, with 9 bases in the middle.

Only one count was recorded for this clone. The chain carries TRBV15 and TRBJ2-7, with 10 bases matching TRBD1. Unmatched junction bases numbered 7, after V lost 6 bases and J lost 5 bases. The CDR3 has 14 amino acids. Germline CDR1 is LNHNV and CDR2 is YYDKDF (reference sequence). CDR3 DNA sequence: TGTGCCACCAGTAGGGACAGGGGTATCGACGAGCAGTACTTC. As protein: CATSRDRGIDEQYF.

The chain joins TRBV11-2 to TRBJ1-1, with D maybe TRBD1 (6 bases). CDR3 length: 19 amino acids. Germline V gene data show CDR1 as SGHAT and CDR2 as FQNNGV. Trimming took 0 bases from V and 1 from J, leaving 21 bases between them. Written as DNA, the CDR3 is TGTGCCAGCAGCTTAGATGGCGCGTGGGGGGGGCACGGGAACACTGAAGCTTTCTTT. Translation gives CASSLDGAWGGHGNTEAFF. Supplemented by reference TRBV11-2 and TRBJ1-1, the full variable domain reads EAGVAQSPRYKIIEKRQSVAFWCNPISGHATLYWYQQILGQGPKLLIQFQNNGVVDDSQLPKDRFSAERLKGVDSTLKIQPAKLEDSAVYLCASSLDGAWGGHGNTEAFFGQGTRLTVV.

The chain combines TRBV2 with TRBJ1-5, with D unresolved. This CDR3 has 12 amino acids. CDR1 is SNHLY, CDR2 FYNNEI, per germline. Deletions cut 7 bases from V and 6 bases from J, with 10 bases between. The DNA for the CDR3 is TGTGCCAGCAATCGGGTTGGTCAGCCCCAGCATTTT. The encoded protein is CASNRVGQPQHF.

The rearrangement links TRBV10-3 to TRBJ2-2, with 7 bases fitting TRBD2. The germline gives CDR1 ENHRY, CDR2 SYGVKD. The CDR3 is made up of 16 amino acids. The V and J ends lost 0 bases and 1 base, in that order; junction bases with no gene match: 2. The CDR3, as DNA: TGTGCCATCAGTGAGTCGCAGCGGGGGAACACCGGGGAGCTGTTTTTT. Translated, it gives CAISESQRGNTGELFF.

Notes on this clone: In the same sample, other DNA sequences code for this CDR3. The chain carries TRBV2 and TRBJ2-7, with 7 bases lining up with TRBD1. V trimming: 6 bases; J trimming: 4 bases; junction bases outside the gene matches: 6. From germline, CDR1 is SNHLY and CDR2 FYNNEI. There are 13 residues in the CDR3. CDR3 DNA: TGTGCCAGCAGAGGGGACAGAGGTTACGAGCAGTACTTC. Its translation: CASRGDRGYEQYF.

The chain is built from TRBV9 and TRBJ1-1, with D unresolved. The germline CDR1 and CDR2 sequences are SGDLS and YYNGEE. V was clipped by 0 bases and J by 2 bases, with 8 bases between them. The CDR3 covers 14 residues. The CDR3: CASSVASVNTEAFF. The CDR3 DNA reads as TGTGCCAGCAGCGTAGCTTCCGTTAACACTGAAGCTTTCTTT.

The chain couples TRBV19 to TRBJ2-7; no reliable D call. The V end was cut by 5 bases, the J end by 5 bases, with 16 bases between. CDR1 and CDR2 from the germline V gene are LNHDA and SQIVND (reference sequence). The CDR3 extends over 14 amino acids. The CDR3 here is CASSVLPLLNEQYF. The CDR3 DNA sequence: TGTGCCAGTAGTGTCCTACCCCTTCTGAACGAGCAGTACTTC.

J is TRBJ2-7 and V is TRBV11-3, with D perhaps matching TRBD1 or TRBD2 (5 bases each). The CDR3 spans 14 residues. The germline V gene encodes CDR1 SGHNT and CDR2 YENEEA. The V and J ends lost 5 bases and 6 bases respectively, with 17 bases between them. The CDR3 DNA is TGTGCCAGCAGCAGGGGTAGGGGACCTGGCGAGCAGTACTTC. Protein sequence: CASSRGRGPGEQYF.

V and J are TRBV9 and TRBJ2-7; 10 nucleotides match TRBD2. J gave up 5 bases and V 4 bases, and 6 bases lay outside the gene matches. The CDR3 has 14 residues. Germline values: CDR1 SGDLS, CDR2 YYNGEE. The CDR3 protein is CASSFSGRFDEQYF. The CDR3 DNA sequence: TGTGCCAGCAGCTTTAGCGGGAGGTTCGACGAGCAGTACTTC.

This clone appeared a single time. J is TRBJ1-5 and V is TRBV28, with 8 bases identical to TRBD1. Trimming at V came to 1 base and at J to 5 bases, leaving 4 bases not matched to a gene. CDR3 length: 15 amino acids. Germline V CDR1 and CDR2: MDHEN, SYDVKM. In nucleotides, the CDR3 is TGTGCCAGCAGTTTATTTGGGACAGGTCATCAGCCCCAGCATTTT. Translation: CASSLFGTGHQPQHF.

V gene TRBV7-3 combines with J gene TRBJ2-6, with 8 bases lining up with TRBD1. Germline V gives CDR1 SGHTA, CDR2 FQGTGA. J was trimmed by 6 bases and V by 3 bases; bases with no gene match: 1. The CDR3 consists of 14 residues. CDR3 sequence reads: CASSLDRAANVLTF. The CDR3 region has the DNA TGTGCCAGCAGCTTGGACAGGGCGGCCAACGTCCTGACTTTC. Supplemented by reference TRBV7-3 and TRBJ2-6, the full variable domain reads GAGVSQTPSNKVTEKGKYVELRCDPISGHTALYWYRQSLGQGPEFLIYFQGTGAADDSGLPNDRFFAVRPEGSVSTLKIQRTERGDSAVYLCASSLDRAANVLTFGAGSRLTVL.

Worth noting for this clone: The same CDR3 can be traced to other DNA sequences in this sample. The chain is built from TRBV5-1 and TRBJ2-3, with D uncertain. The CDR3 covers 13 residues. Germline V gene data show CDR1 as SGHRS and CDR2 as YFSETQ. Trimming shortened V by 2 bases and J by 1 base, and 5 bases separated the two germline ends. The CDR3 DNA sequence: TGCGCCAGCAGCTTAAGCCGCACAGATACGCAGTATTTT. Protein product: CASSLSRTDTQYF.

V usage is TRBV7-9 and J usage is TRBJ2-7; D is undetermined. The V gene lost 2 bases and the J gene lost 2 bases, with 13 bases spanning the gap. CDR1 is SEHNR, CDR2 FQNEAQ, per germline (reference sequence). This CDR3 has 15 residues. CDR3 in amino acids: CASSLSRQRPYEQYF. Written as DNA, the CDR3 is TGTGCCAGCAGCTTAAGCCGGCAGCGTCCCTACGAGCAGTACTTC.

The V call is TRBV11-2, the J call TRBJ1-5; weak D call: TRBD1 (5 bases). The length of the CDR3 is 15 residues. Trimming stripped 3 bases from V and 0 bases from J, with 9 bases between. Germline CDR1 reads SGHAT; CDR2 reads FQNNGV. CDR3 bases: TGTGCCAGCAGCTTCGGGGGAAATAGCAATCAGCCCCAGCATTTT. It codes for CASSFGGNSNQPQHF.

The gene calls are TRBV2 and TRBJ1-1, with D possibly TRBD1 on 5 matching bases. V lost 7 bases, J lost 11 bases, and 20 bases lay in between. Germline lookup yields CDR1 SNHLY and CDR2 FYNNEI. CDR3 length: 13 amino acids. Here the CDR3 reads CASKPPDPEGAFF. CDR3 sequence (DNA): TGTGCCAGCAAACCGCCGGACCCCGAGGGGGCTTTCTTT.